This entry concerns a single T cell receptor (beta chain). This sample is part of a study of blood T cell repertoires in COVID-19. Across the whole study: Material from acute and convalescent COVID-19 was sourced from the United States, Italy and Spain.

Per the original methods: Scientists estimated how many nucleated cells there were by amplifying reference gene primers. The repertoire was sequenced with immunoSEQ multiplex PCR; TCRdb's copy has only in-frame clones and lacks some. The V and J calls and clone size are taken from that table; D and trimming were inferred from the DNA. The sample consists of 100,000 to 120,000 clones, about three quarters of them appearing once. CDR3 length: 13 amino acids. CDR1 is MGHDK, CDR2 SYGVNS, per germline. V shed 4 bases, J shed 3 bases, and the junction held 2 bases outside the gene matches. The sequence came from a woman in her thirties or forties with acute or convalescent COVID-19. The sample comprised peripheral blood. V usage is TRBV25-1 and J usage is TRBJ2-5; TRBD1 agrees at 7 bases. CDR3 in DNA: TGTGCCAGCAGTGCGACAGGGAAAGAGACCCAGTACTTC. It specifies CASSATGKETQYF.